This TCR beta chain was documented in a study of blood T cells in healthy people across ages (dated by TCRdb to the mid-2010s). At the level of the whole study: In model experiments, roughly one uniquely barcoded TCR beta cDNA molecule per two T cells was captured by template switching. Donors of different ages were randomly distributed across sequencing lanes to avoid experimental bias. To track age-related changes in TCR beta repertoire diversity, the study relied on deep sequencing normalized with unique cDNA molecular identifiers. The donors were divided into four age groups: young (average around 17 years), middle-aged (around 41), aged (roughly 60) and long-lived (82). The study analyzed two additional independent replicas of 1 million unique cDNA reads from the same blood draw for two donors, one aged 18 to 29 and one aged 80 or older. General study outcomes and caveats: Because the CMV infection status of the donors was unknown, age-related changes in expanded clonotypes may potentially have been confounded. As age increased, observed TCR beta diversity per million T cells dropped in a roughly linear way, and a significant reduction was already evident by age 40. A strong correlation was found between observed TCR beta diversity and the percentage of naive T cells measured by flow cytometry. The long-lived group showed more naive CD4+ T cells, fewer expanded clones and increased TCR diversity than the aged group, suggesting age selection. Estimates of total diversity from one million sequenced T cells were regarded as lower bounds and underestimates. Since profiling was done on bulk unsorted PBMCs, naive and antigen-experienced compartments could not be conclusively compared.

The library came from 5' RACE. The second PCR ran for roughly 7 to 12 cycles and used a J-beta primer mix along with a sample-barcoded 5' primer. Each TCR beta cDNA molecule received a unique molecular identifier from a template-switch 5' adaptor carrying 12 random nucleotides. Each sample yielded at least 2.5 million CDR3-containing paired-end reads. First-strand cDNA was synthesized from all RNA with the Mint cDNA synthesis kit, primed by a TRBC-specific oligonucleotide. Following uracil-DNA glycosylase treatment, a first 18-cycle PCR with universal primers M1SS and BC2_uni_R was performed on all cDNA. The published analysis was carried out like this. For normalization, 1 million high-quality reads, each with a distinct molecular identifier, were randomly selected from each sample. Reads with shared molecular identifiers were discarded instead of being binned into consensus sequences. MiTCR, with a Q25 quality threshold and the strictest error-elimination algorithm, was used for CDR3 identification, clonotype clustering and error correction. A nonparametric unseen species model with Euler transformation was used to estimate lower-bound total TCR beta diversity. TCRdb ran its own pipeline on the public reads, namely fastp trimming at Q25 and MiXCR clone calling, and kept in-frame beta chains. Every entry covers one CDR3 protein and lists the most common genes and DNA from its rows. TCRdb's processing, not the study's, gives the V and J calls here. Counted in this sample were over 1,500,000 distinct CDR3 sequences; around 40% of them appeared once. The ten largest clones represent 20% to 25% of the sample.

The approximately 40 donors, aged 6 to 90 years, were systemically healthy Caucasian individuals from Russia. Roughly 10 milliliters of peripheral blood were collected from each donor into EDTA-treated Vacutainer tubes. PBMCs were isolated by Ficoll-Paque density-gradient centrifugation, with at least 6 million obtained per sample. Total RNA was extracted from PBMCs with Trizol reagent, with at least 5.5 micrograms obtained per sample. Naive CD45RAhigh/CD27high T cell percentages were measured by flow cytometry on a PBMC aliquot from every donor. Comment on this clonotype: Its binding antigen is unknown. It has no much larger one-base neighbor in the sample; base qualities were not kept.

There are 15 amino acids in the CDR3, from cysteine to phenylalanine inclusive. Only CDR3 DNA remains: 45 bases, in frame from the first base. CDR1 and CDR2, looked up from the germline V gene (reference sequence), are MNHEY and SMNVEV. Trimming costs V 6 bases and J 2 bases, and their ends lie 14 bases apart. Recombination linked TRBV27 to TRBJ2-1; no confident D gene assignment can be made. The sequence was collected from a human donor in good health. The sequenced sample was blood. The DNA sequence reads TGTGCCAGCAGACCAGACTTCGTCGCCTACAATGAGCAGTTCTTC. It encodes CASRPDFVAYNEQFF.